This TCR beta chain is drawn from a study of cytomegalovirus exposure and HLA in healthy donors. Study-level points and caveats: High sensitivity and specificity were reportedly achieved when the classifier diagnosed cytomegalovirus status. Overall, approximately 150 TCR beta chains were annotated as cytomegalovirus-associated.

Data came from immunoSEQ multiplex PCR; TCRdb stores just in-frame clones and leaves some out. In the table there are under 250,000 clones, about 81% of which are singletons. As for this clone: Its antigen is not known.

V dropped 5 bases and J dropped 8; count of bases not matched to a gene: 5. Germline-derived CDR1 and CDR2 are MNHEY and SVGAGI. The CDR3 is made up of 12 amino acids. V and J are TRBV6-5 and TRBJ1-2; TRBD1 agrees at 7 bases. Sequenced sample: PBMCs. This sequence was found in a young woman in good health and CMV-seronegative. The CDR3 is CASSPRQGGYTF. The CDR3 DNA sequence: TGTGCCAGCAGTCCGCGACAGGGAGGCTACACCTTC.